The 5 T cell receptor beta chains below all came from one sample that was sequenced in a study of human T cells and chemical hapten exposure. TCRdb recomputed calls from the RACE reads with MiXCR, one row per CDR3 protein. The table has 200,000 to 300,000 distinct CDR3 sequences, approximately 8.6% seen once. Time point indicated: pre-sensitization, week 0. Treatment described: therapeutic diphenylcyclopropenone sensitization with weekly scalp DPC. The sample here was whole blood, taken in connection with sensitization to the hapten diphenylcyclopropenone (DPC). The receptors originated from a woman aged 40-49 years with alopecia areata. Some clones in this sample may be carry-over from other donors' samples.

The chain links TRBV28 to TRBJ2-7; D perhaps matches TRBD2 (5 bases). This CDR3 contains 12 residues. CDR1 and CDR2 (germline): MDHEN, SYDVKM. Trimming removed 6 bases from V and 4 bases from J, with 10 bases in between. The CDR3 bases are TGTGCCAGCAGCTTTAGCGTTTACGAGCAGTACTTC. The encoded protein is CASSFSVYEQYF.

This rearrangement joins TRBV7-9 to TRBJ2-3; 12 bases are shared with TRBD2. With 4 bases clipped from V and 3 bases from J, the junction kept 11 bases outside the gene matches. Germline V CDR1 and CDR2: SEHNR, FQNEAQ (reference sequence). The CDR3 covers 18 residues. CDR3 sequence reads: CASSSTAGLAGWTDTQYF. DNA for the CDR3: TGTGCCAGCAGCTCCACGGCGGGACTAGCGGGCTGGACAGATACGCAGTATTTT.

This clonotype was counted only a few times. The genes are TRBV27 and TRBJ2-7; 8 positions agree with TRBD1. Germline CDR1 reads MNHEY; CDR2 reads SMNVEV (reference sequence). The CDR3 contains 13 residues. V lost 7 bases, J lost 5 bases, and 7 bases stayed unmatched. The CDR3, as DNA: TGTGCCAGCATAGGAGGACAGGGAGACGAGCAGTACTTC. It yields the protein CASIGGQGDEQYF.

This clonotype has only a few counts. This chain joins TRBV10-3 and TRBJ2-2; possibly TRBD1 for D (6 bases). The V end lost 8 bases, the J end lost 9 bases, and 16 bases lay between the germline ends. The CDR3 has 13 amino acids. CDR1 is ENHRY, CDR2 SYGVKD, per germline. CDR3 amino acids: CAIGQPPARELFF. The CDR3 nucleotides read TGTGCCATCGGACAGCCGCCCGCTCGGGAGCTGTTTTTT.

This clonotype was detected only a few times. This rearrangement joins TRBV7-2 to TRBJ2-1; D is possibly TRBD1 or TRBD2 (5 bases each). The ends were cut back, 1 base at V and 6 bases at J, with 25 bases in the middle. The germline gives CDR1 SGHTA, CDR2 FQGNSA. This CDR3 comprises 19 residues. The CDR3 region has the DNA TGTGCCAGCAGCTTAGATAAGGACTCCTTAGGGGTAGAGCGCAATGAGCAGTTCTTC. It codes for CASSLDKDSLGVERNEQFF. Complete variable domain (other parts from reference TRBV7-2 and TRBJ2-1): GAGVSQSPSNKVTEKGKDVELRCDPISGHTALYWYRQSLGQGLEFLIYFQGNSAPDKSGLPSDRFSAERTGGSVSTLTIQRTQQEDSAVYLCASSLDKDSLGVERNEQFFGPGTRLTVL.